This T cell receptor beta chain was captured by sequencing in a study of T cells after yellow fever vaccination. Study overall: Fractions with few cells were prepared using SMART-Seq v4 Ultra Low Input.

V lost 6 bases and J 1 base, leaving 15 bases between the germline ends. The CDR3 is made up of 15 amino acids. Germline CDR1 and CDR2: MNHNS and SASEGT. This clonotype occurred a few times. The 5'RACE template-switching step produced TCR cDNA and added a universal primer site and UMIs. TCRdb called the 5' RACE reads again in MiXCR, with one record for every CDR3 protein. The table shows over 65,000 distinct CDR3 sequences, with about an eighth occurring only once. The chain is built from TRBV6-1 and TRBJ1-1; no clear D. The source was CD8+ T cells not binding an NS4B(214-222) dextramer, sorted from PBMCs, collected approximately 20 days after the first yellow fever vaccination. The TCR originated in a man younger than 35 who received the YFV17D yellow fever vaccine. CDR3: CASSPAGYSNTEAFF. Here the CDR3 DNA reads TGTGCCAGCAGCCCAGCCGGGTATTCGAACACTGAAGCTTTCTTT.